This TCR beta chain stems from a study of Ad26.COV2.S vaccination and SARS-CoV-2 variants. Germline-derived CDR1 and CDR2 are MDHEN and SYDVKM. Trimming stripped 2 bases from V and 0 bases from J, with 0 bases between. This CDR3 comprises 12 residues. Indicated treatment: roughly 18 received Ad26.COV2.S at low or high dose, single or two shots; roughly five received placebo; per-sample allocation not given. On day 63 after the first injection, vaccine and placebo recipients gave samples. In Boston, the donor was an adult between 18-55 years of age. Broader study findings: The TCR-based breadth and depth measures might underestimate overall T cell responses.

Libraries were prepared by immunoSEQ multiplex PCR; TCRdb keeps only in-frame clonotypes and omits some of them. The table shows approximately 480,000 clones, with roughly 89% occurring only once. As for this clone: Its cognate antigen is unknown.

The V gene is TRBV28, the J gene TRBJ2-3; no reliable D call. The receptor was isolated from a person between 18 and 59 years old who received the Ad26.COV2.S COVID-19 vaccine or a placebo. The material sequenced was peripheral blood, taken in a trial of Ad26.COV2.S vaccine versus placebo. The CDR3 loop reads CASSLSTDTQYF. In DNA, the CDR3 is TGTGCCAGCAGTTTAAGCACAGATACGCAGTATTTT.